These T cell receptor beta chains were read from a single sample in a study of draining lymph node invasion in breast cancer. In TCRdb, the bulk RNA-seq reads were re-called with MiXCR into one record per CDR3 protein. This table holds about 1,300 distinct CDR3 sequences, about three fifths found once. The specimen was sorted memory CD4+ effector T cells from the tumor. The receptors derive from a female donor with luminal breast cancer. Each CDR3 is given with its conserved first and last residue. The D gene is left open where the match is weak. A clone size is listed for some rows: how often the clone was seen (once, few, many), or a class if it is expanded.

d_gene: -
v_gene: TRBV12-3/TRBV12-4
len: 15
abundance: -
j_gene: TRBJ2-2
CDR3nt: TGTGCCAGCAGCAACACACCTTCGGGGACCGGGGAGCTGTTTTTT
CDR3aa: CASSNTPSGTGELFF

d_gene: TRBD1
v_gene: TRBV7-9
len: 13
abundance: -
j_gene: TRBJ1-2
CDR3nt: TGTGCCAGCAGGCTCGGGACAGAAAATGGCTACACCTTC
CDR3aa: CASRLGTENGYTF

d_gene: -
v_gene: TRBV6-1
len: 14
abundance: -
j_gene: TRBJ2-7
CDR3nt: TGTGCCAGCAGTGCGTGGCAGATCCTCGGCGAGCAGTACTTC
CDR3aa: CASSAWQILGEQYF

d_gene: -
v_gene: TRBV10-3
len: 11
abundance: -
j_gene: TRBJ1-2
CDR3nt: TGTGCCACCCAACAGGGCTATGGCTACACCTTC
CDR3aa: CATQQGYGYTF

d_gene: TRBD1
v_gene: TRBV3-1
len: 18
abundance: -
j_gene: TRBJ2-5
CDR3nt: TGTGCCAGCAGCCGATCCCGGGACAGGGGACACAGTGGAGAGACCCAGTACTTC
CDR3aa: CASSRSRDRGHSGETQYF

d_gene: -
v_gene: TRBV9
len: 14
abundance: -
j_gene: TRBJ2-3
CDR3nt: TGTGCCAGCAGCGTACGCGGGGGCACAGATACGCAGTATTTT
CDR3aa: CASSVRGGTDTQYF

d_gene: -
v_gene: TRBV3-1
len: 15
abundance: -
j_gene: TRBJ2-1
CDR3nt: TGTGCCAGCAGCCAAGCACTAGTCTCCTACAATGAGCAGTTCTTC
CDR3aa: CASSQALVSYNEQFF

d_gene: -
v_gene: TRBV19
len: 12
abundance: -
j_gene: TRBJ1-2
CDR3nt: TGTGCCAGTAGTACCGGGCTGGGGGGCTACACCTTC
CDR3aa: CASSTGLGGYTF

d_gene: TRBD1
v_gene: TRBV28
len: 14
abundance: -
j_gene: TRBJ1-6
CDR3nt: TGTGCCAGCAGGGCCGGGACAGGGATTTCACCCCTCCACTTT
CDR3aa: CASRAGTGISPLHF

d_gene: TRBD1
v_gene: TRBV9
len: 15
abundance: -
j_gene: TRBJ1-5
CDR3nt: TGTGCCAGCAGCATAGGACCGAGTGGGGGACAGCCCCAACATTTT
CDR3aa: CASSIGPSGGQPQHF

d_gene: -
v_gene: TRBV10-3
len: 17
abundance: few
j_gene: TRBJ2-6
CDR3nt: TGTGCCATCAGTCCCCTCTCGTCCTCGTCTGGGGCCAACGTCCTGACTTTC
CDR3aa: CAISPLSSSSGANVLTF

d_gene: -
v_gene: TRBV11-2
len: 14
abundance: few
j_gene: TRBJ2-3
CDR3nt: TGTGCCAGCAGCACCATCTGGGGCCCAGATACGCAGTATTTT
CDR3aa: CASSTIWGPDTQYF

d_gene: -
v_gene: TRBV5-1
len: 12
abundance: -
j_gene: TRBJ1-2
CDR3nt: TGCGCCAGCAGCTTGGGGACATTTGGCTACACCTTC
CDR3aa: CASSLGTFGYTF

d_gene: -
v_gene: TRBV11-2
len: 15
abundance: -
j_gene: TRBJ2-1
CDR3nt: TGTGCCAGCAGCTCTACAGGGCAAACCTACAATGAGCAGTTCTTC
CDR3aa: CASSSTGQTYNEQFF

d_gene: -
v_gene: TRBV7-9
len: 14
abundance: -
j_gene: TRBJ2-2
CDR3nt: TGTGCCAGCACCTTGGGCAGGGACACCGGGGAGCTGTTTTTT
CDR3aa: CASTLGRDTGELFF

d_gene: -
v_gene: TRBV9
len: 14
abundance: -
j_gene: TRBJ2-5
CDR3nt: TGTGCCAGCAGCGTAGAAGGCTTCCAAGAGACCCAGTACTTC
CDR3aa: CASSVEGFQETQYF

d_gene: -
v_gene: TRBV10-3
len: 12
abundance: -
j_gene: TRBJ1-1
CDR3nt: TGTGCCATCAGGGACGTGGGCACTGAAGCTTTCTTT
CDR3aa: CAIRDVGTEAFF

d_gene: TRBD1
v_gene: TRBV7-2
len: 15
abundance: -
j_gene: TRBJ2-5
CDR3nt: TGTGCCAGCAGCCCTAGGACAGGGGGCGCGGAGACCCAGTACTTC
CDR3aa: CASSPRTGGAETQYF

d_gene: -
v_gene: TRBV7-2
len: 15
abundance: few
j_gene: TRBJ2-1
CDR3nt: TGTGCCAGCAGCCCTACGGGGGCTTCCGGCAATGAGCAGTTCTTC
CDR3aa: CASSPTGASGNEQFF

d_gene: -
v_gene: TRBV12-3/TRBV12-4
len: 11
abundance: -
j_gene: TRBJ1-1
CDR3nt: TGTGCCAGCAGTCGGAACACTGAAGCTTTCTTT
CDR3aa: CASSRNTEAFF

d_gene: -
v_gene: TRBV5-1
len: 14
abundance: -
j_gene: TRBJ1-4
CDR3nt: TGCGCCAGCAGCTTTCGGGGGGCCGGTGAAAAACTGTTTTTT
CDR3aa: CASSFRGAGEKLFF

d_gene: TRBD2
v_gene: TRBV5-1
len: 13
abundance: -
j_gene: TRBJ2-7
CDR3nt: TGCGCCAGCAGCCCGGGACTAACCTACGAGCAGTACTTC
CDR3aa: CASSPGLTYEQYF

d_gene: TRBD1
v_gene: TRBV19
len: 15
abundance: -
j_gene: TRBJ1-1
CDR3nt: TGTGCCAGTAGTTTCGACAGGGGGGTAGGCACTGAAGCTTTCTTT
CDR3aa: CASSFDRGVGTEAFF

d_gene: TRBD1
v_gene: TRBV5-1
len: 15
abundance: few
j_gene: TRBJ1-2
CDR3nt: TGCGCCAGCAGCTTGGTGCAGGGGGCGCAAGGTGGCTACACCTTC
CDR3aa: CASSLVQGAQGGYTF

d_gene: -
v_gene: TRBV24-1
len: 14
abundance: few
j_gene: TRBJ2-3
CDR3nt: TGTGCCACCAGTGAGCCTATCGACAGAGATACGCAGTATTTT
CDR3aa: CATSEPIDRDTQYF

d_gene: -
v_gene: TRBV20-1
len: 15
abundance: -
j_gene: TRBJ2-7
CDR3nt: TGCAGTGCTAGGGTCAGAGGGGCCCCCCCCTACGAGCAGTACTTC
CDR3aa: CSARVRGAPPYEQYF

d_gene: TRBD2
v_gene: TRBV2
len: 15
abundance: few
j_gene: TRBJ2-5
CDR3nt: TGTGCCAGCATACGTGCCGGGGGGGCAGGAGAGACCCAGTACTTC
CDR3aa: CASIRAGGAGETQYF

d_gene: TRBD1
v_gene: TRBV19
len: 14
abundance: few
j_gene: TRBJ1-1
CDR3nt: TGTGCCAGTACATTTCAAGTCAGGGGGACGCAAGCTTTCTTT
CDR3aa: CASTFQVRGTQAFF

d_gene: -
v_gene: TRBV30
len: 15
abundance: -
j_gene: TRBJ1-5
CDR3nt: TGTGCCTGGAGTGTACTCGGGCCAGTTTATCAGCCCCAGCATTTT
CDR3aa: CAWSVLGPVYQPQHF

d_gene: -
v_gene: TRBV27
len: 13
abundance: -
j_gene: TRBJ2-7
CDR3nt: TGTGCCAGCAGGGGAACAGGATACTACGAGCAGTACTTC
CDR3aa: CASRGTGYYEQYF

d_gene: TRBD1
v_gene: TRBV5-1
len: 15
abundance: -
j_gene: TRBJ2-1
CDR3nt: TGCGCCAGCAGCTTGGTCAGGGGGCGGGACAATGAGCAGTTCTTC
CDR3aa: CASSLVRGRDNEQFF

d_gene: -
v_gene: TRBV7-2
len: 15
abundance: once
j_gene: TRBJ1-6
CDR3nt: TGTGCCAGCAACTTAGTTCGGGAGAATAATTCACCCCTCCACTTT
CDR3aa: CASNLVRENNSPLHF

d_gene: TRBD2
v_gene: TRBV5-6
len: 18
abundance: -
j_gene: TRBJ2-5
CDR3nt: TGTGCCAGCAGCTTGTTAACTAGCGGGGGGGGCCTCCAAGAGACCCAGTACTTC
CDR3aa: CASSLLTSGGGLQETQYF

d_gene: -
v_gene: TRBV29-1
len: 16
abundance: -
j_gene: TRBJ1-1
CDR3nt: TGCAGCGTTGAAGATCAAGAGGGATCAATGAACACTGAAGCTTTCTTT
CDR3aa: CSVEDQEGSMNTEAFF

d_gene: -
v_gene: TRBV24-1
len: 15
abundance: few
j_gene: TRBJ1-1
CDR3nt: TGTGCCACCAGTGACTCGGAACAGGCGAACACTGAAGCTTTCTTT
CDR3aa: CATSDSEQANTEAFF

d_gene: -
v_gene: TRBV30
len: 15
abundance: -
j_gene: TRBJ1-6
CDR3nt: TGTGCCTGGAGAAGGGTGAGCTCCTATAATTCACCCCTCCACTTT
CDR3aa: CAWRRVSSYNSPLHF

d_gene: -
v_gene: TRBV11-2
len: 15
abundance: -
j_gene: TRBJ1-4
CDR3nt: TGTGCCAGCAGCTTAGGGTCCCAGTCGTATGAAAAACTGTTTTTT
CDR3aa: CASSLGSQSYEKLFF

d_gene: -
v_gene: TRBV6-1
len: 16
abundance: -
j_gene: TRBJ1-6
CDR3nt: TGTGCCAGTCGTCGGGACGGTCAATCCTATAATTCACCCCTCCACTTT
CDR3aa: CASRRDGQSYNSPLHF

d_gene: TRBD1
v_gene: TRBV12-3/TRBV12-4
len: 16
abundance: -
j_gene: TRBJ1-1
CDR3nt: TGTGCCAGCAGTTCTAAGACAGGGCCCACGAACACTGAAGCTTTCTTT
CDR3aa: CASSSKTGPTNTEAFF

d_gene: TRBD2
v_gene: TRBV6-5
len: 16
abundance: -
j_gene: TRBJ2-5
CDR3nt: TGTGCCAGCAGCGCAGTTTTTACTAGCGCCCAAGAGACCCAGTACTTC
CDR3aa: CASSAVFTSAQETQYF

d_gene: -
v_gene: TRBV30
len: 15
abundance: -
j_gene: TRBJ1-1
CDR3nt: TGTGCCTGGAGCCGAGACCGAACAGCGAACACTGAAGCTTTCTTT
CDR3aa: CAWSRDRTANTEAFF

d_gene: TRBD2
v_gene: TRBV20-1
len: 13
abundance: -
j_gene: TRBJ2-7
CDR3nt: TGCAGTGTAGTGGCGGGGGACTCCTACGAGCAGTACTTC
CDR3aa: CSVVAGDSYEQYF

d_gene: -
v_gene: TRBV6-6
len: 14
abundance: few
j_gene: TRBJ2-3
CDR3nt: TGTGCCAGCAGGCCCCGTCGACACACAGATACGCAGTATTTT
CDR3aa: CASRPRRHTDTQYF

d_gene: -
v_gene: TRBV7-3
len: 14
abundance: -
j_gene: TRBJ1-1
CDR3nt: TGTGCCAGCAGCTTCCAGGCCTCCACCCCCAAAGCTTTCTTT
CDR3aa: CASSFQASTPKAFF

d_gene: TRBD1
v_gene: TRBV12-3/TRBV12-4
len: 15
abundance: -
j_gene: TRBJ2-1
CDR3nt: TGTGCCAGCAGTTTATTAGGACAGGGGTCGGGTGAGCAGTTCTTC
CDR3aa: CASSLLGQGSGEQFF

d_gene: TRBD1
v_gene: TRBV11-1
len: 15
abundance: -
j_gene: TRBJ1-1
CDR3nt: TGTGCCAGCAGCGCCCGGGACAGGGGAAATACTGAAGCTTTCTTT
CDR3aa: CASSARDRGNTEAFF